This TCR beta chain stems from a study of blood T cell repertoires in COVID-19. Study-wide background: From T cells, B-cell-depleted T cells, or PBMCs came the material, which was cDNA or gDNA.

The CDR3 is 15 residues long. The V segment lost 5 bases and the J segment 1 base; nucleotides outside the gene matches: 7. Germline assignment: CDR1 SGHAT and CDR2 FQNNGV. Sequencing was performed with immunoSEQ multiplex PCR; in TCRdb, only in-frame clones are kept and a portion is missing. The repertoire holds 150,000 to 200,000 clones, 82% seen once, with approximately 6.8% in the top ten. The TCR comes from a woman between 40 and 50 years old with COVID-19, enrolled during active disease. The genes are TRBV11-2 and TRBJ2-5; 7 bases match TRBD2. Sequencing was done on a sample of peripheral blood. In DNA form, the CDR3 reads TGTGCCAGCAGCCCCGCGGGCGGGAGCCAAGAGACCCAGTACTTC. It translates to CASSPAGGSQETQYF.